This entry features one T cell receptor (beta chain) sequence. V was trimmed by 0 bases and J by 7 bases, leaving 10 bases between them. The CDR3 covers 13 residues. The germline V gene encodes CDR1 SGDLS and CDR2 YYNGEE. The entry originates in a study of blood T cell repertoires in COVID-19. Using immunoSEQ multiplex PCR, the repertoire was profiled, and TCRdb retains in-frame clones only, with some absent. The data show approximately 140,000 clones, 84% seen once. The rearrangement links TRBV9 to TRBJ1-1, with D unclear. This clonotype originated in a man between 60 and 70 years old with acute or convalescent COVID-19. The specimen was peripheral blood. CDR3 DNA sequence: TGTGCCAGCAGCGTAGGGCCCCCGGGTGAAGCTTTCTTT. Protein sequence: CASSVGPPGEAFF.